These T cell receptor beta chains were read from a single sample in a study of T cell changes during pregnancy in multiple sclerosis. TCRdb's table, derived via immunoSEQ multiplex PCR, lists solely in-frame clones and lacks some. The repertoire holds 40,000 to 50,000 clones, with just over 90% as singletons. Sequencing used CD4+ T cells from peripheral blood mononuclear cells, obtained in the third trimester of pregnancy. The origin of the receptors is a female donor with multiple sclerosis, enrolled in a pregnancy study. The CDR3 runs from the conserved cysteine through the conserved F or W. D genes are given only for firm matches. Expanded clones get a size class; other rows say once, few or many, or leave the size out.

V gene: TRBV6-5
D gene: TRBD1
clone size: few
J gene: TRBJ2-7
CDR3 DNA: TGTGCCAGCAGTCCTCCGGGACAGGGGCACGAGCAGTACTTC
CDR3 protein: CASSPPGQGHEQYF

V gene: TRBV2
D gene: TRBD1
clone size: -
J gene: TRBJ2-3
CDR3 DNA: TGTGCCGGGTACAGGGGATGGGATAGCACAGATACGCAGTATTTT
CDR3 protein: CAGYRGWDSTDTQYF

V gene: TRBV18
D gene: -
clone size: -
J gene: TRBJ1-2
CDR3 DNA: TGTGCCAGCTCACCATATAAGACACCCGAGCAGGATGGCTACACCTTC
CDR3 protein: CASSPYKTPEQDGYTF

V gene: TRBV21-1
D gene: -
clone size: -
J gene: TRBJ1-2
CDR3 DNA: TGTGCCAGCAGCAAGGAGGACAGGGCTTGCTATGGCTACACCTTC
CDR3 protein: CASSKEDRACYGYTF

V gene: TRBV7-2
D gene: TRBD1
clone size: -
J gene: TRBJ1-1
CDR3 DNA: TGTGCCAGCAGCTCTCCGGGACAGGGGGCAACTGAAGCTTTCTTT
CDR3 protein: CASSSPGQGATEAFF

V gene: TRBV10-1
D gene: TRBD2
clone size: -
J gene: TRBJ2-1
CDR3 DNA: TGCGCCAGCAGTGAGTGGGCTAGCGGGAGCTCCTACAATGAGCAGTTCTTC
CDR3 protein: CASSEWASGSSYNEQFF

V gene: TRBV10-3
D gene: -
clone size: -
J gene: TRBJ2-7
CDR3 DNA: TGTGCCATCAGTGAGTCACGACTATCGCTTGGGGAGCAGTACTTC
CDR3 protein: CAISESRLSLGEQYF

V gene: TRBV2
D gene: TRBD1
clone size: -
J gene: TRBJ2-7
CDR3 DNA: TGTGCCAGCAGTGAAGCGGGACAGGGTTTCGAGCAGTACTTC
CDR3 protein: CASSEAGQGFEQYF

V gene: TRBV25-1
D gene: TRBD2
clone size: -
J gene: TRBJ2-7
CDR3 DNA: TGTGCCAGCAGCGGGGAGGGCCAGGGCCTCTACGAGCAGTACTTC
CDR3 protein: CASSGEGQGLYEQYF

V gene: TRBV14
D gene: TRBD2
clone size: -
J gene: TRBJ2-1
CDR3 DNA: TGTGCCAGCAGCCAATCCCCTAGCGGGTACAGCTCCTACAATGAGCAGTTCTTC
CDR3 protein: CASSQSPSGYSSYNEQFF

V gene: TRBV6-1
D gene: TRBD1
clone size: once
J gene: TRBJ2-5
CDR3 DNA: TGTGCCAGCAGTGAAGCGACGGGATTTTACAGGGGCCGCCGTCAAGAGACCCAGTACTTC
CDR3 protein: CASSEATGFYRGRRQETQYF

V gene: TRBV6-5
D gene: -
clone size: -
J gene: TRBJ2-4
CDR3 DNA: TGTGCCAGCACCCGAGTGATTCAGTACTTC
CDR3 protein: CASTRVIQYF

V gene: TRBV30
D gene: TRBD1
clone size: -
J gene: TRBJ1-2
CDR3 DNA: TGTGCCTTTTCCCGGGACAGGGGCTATTCGGGCTATGGCTACACCTTC
CDR3 protein: CAFSRDRGYSGYGYTF

V gene: TRBV5-4
D gene: TRBD1
clone size: -
J gene: TRBJ2-7
CDR3 DNA: TGTGCCAGCAGCTCCCGGACAGGGGGCGCGGGTGAGCAGTACTTC
CDR3 protein: CASSSRTGGAGEQYF